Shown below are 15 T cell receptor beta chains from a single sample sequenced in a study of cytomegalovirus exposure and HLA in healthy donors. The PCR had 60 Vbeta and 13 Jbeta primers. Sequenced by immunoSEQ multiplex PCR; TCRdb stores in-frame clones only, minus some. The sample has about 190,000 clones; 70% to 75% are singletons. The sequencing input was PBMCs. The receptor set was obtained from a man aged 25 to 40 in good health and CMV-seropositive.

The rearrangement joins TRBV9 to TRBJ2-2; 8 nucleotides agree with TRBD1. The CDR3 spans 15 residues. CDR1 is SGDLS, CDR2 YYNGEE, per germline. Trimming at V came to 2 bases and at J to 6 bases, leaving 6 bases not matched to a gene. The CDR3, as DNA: TGTGCCAGCAGCGTCGGACAGGGAAGGTCCGGGGAGCTGTTTTTT. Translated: CASSVGQGRSGELFF.

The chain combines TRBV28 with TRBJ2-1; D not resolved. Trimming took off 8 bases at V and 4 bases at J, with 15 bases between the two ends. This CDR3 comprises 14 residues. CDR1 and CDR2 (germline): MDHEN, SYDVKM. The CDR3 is CASLESPSYNEQFF. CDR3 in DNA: TGTGCCAGCCTAGAATCACCTAGTTACAATGAGCAGTTCTTC. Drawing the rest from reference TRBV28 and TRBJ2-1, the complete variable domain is DVKVTQSSRYLVKRTGEKVFLECVQDMDHENMFWYRQDPGLGLRLIYFSYDVKMKEKGDIPEGYSVSREKKERFSLILESASTNQTSMYLCASLESPSYNEQFFGPGTRLTVL.

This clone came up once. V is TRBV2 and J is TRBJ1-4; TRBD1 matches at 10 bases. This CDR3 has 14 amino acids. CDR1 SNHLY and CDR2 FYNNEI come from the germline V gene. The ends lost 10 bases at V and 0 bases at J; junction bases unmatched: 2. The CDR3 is CATGQGATNEKLFF. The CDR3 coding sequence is TGTGCCACCGGACAGGGGGCAACTAATGAAAAACTGTTTTTT.

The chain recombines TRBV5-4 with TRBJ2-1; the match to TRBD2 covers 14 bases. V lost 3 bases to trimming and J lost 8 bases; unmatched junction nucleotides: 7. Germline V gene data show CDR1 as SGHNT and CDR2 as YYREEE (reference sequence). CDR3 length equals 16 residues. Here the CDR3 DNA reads TGTGCCAGCAGCTCGGGACTAGCGGGAGAGTCTTATGAGCAGTTCTTC. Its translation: CASSSGLAGESYEQFF.

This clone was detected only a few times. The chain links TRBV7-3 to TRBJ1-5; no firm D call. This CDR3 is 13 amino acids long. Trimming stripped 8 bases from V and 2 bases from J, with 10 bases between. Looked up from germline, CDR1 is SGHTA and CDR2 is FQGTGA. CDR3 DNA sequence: TGTGCCAGCTCGATCGGGGGCAATCAGCCCCAGCATTTT. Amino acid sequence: CASSIGGNQPQHF.

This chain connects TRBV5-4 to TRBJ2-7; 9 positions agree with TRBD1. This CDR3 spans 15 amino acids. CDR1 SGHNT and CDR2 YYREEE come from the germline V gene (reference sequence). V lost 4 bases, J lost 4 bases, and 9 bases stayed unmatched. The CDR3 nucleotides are TGTGCCAGCAGCGAGGGGACAGGGTCGCCTTACGAGCAGTACTTC. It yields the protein CASSEGTGSPYEQYF.

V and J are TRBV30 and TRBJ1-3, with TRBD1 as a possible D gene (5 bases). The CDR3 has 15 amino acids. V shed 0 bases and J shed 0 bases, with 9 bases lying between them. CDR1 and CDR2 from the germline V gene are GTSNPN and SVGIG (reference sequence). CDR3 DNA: TGTGCCTGGAGTGTATTGGGGGGCTCTGGAAACACCATATATTTT. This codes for CAWSVLGGSGNTIYF.

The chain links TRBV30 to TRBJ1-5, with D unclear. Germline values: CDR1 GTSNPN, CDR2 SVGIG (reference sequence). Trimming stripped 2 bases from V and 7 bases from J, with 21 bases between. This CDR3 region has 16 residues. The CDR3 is CAWSPSREVSGQPQHF. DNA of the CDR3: TGTGCCTGGAGTCCATCTAGGGAGGTGAGCGGACAGCCCCAGCATTTT.

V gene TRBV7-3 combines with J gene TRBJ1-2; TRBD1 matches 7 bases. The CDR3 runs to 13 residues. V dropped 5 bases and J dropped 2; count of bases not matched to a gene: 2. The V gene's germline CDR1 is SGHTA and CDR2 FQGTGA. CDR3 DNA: TGTGCCAGCAGCCAGGACAGGAACTATGGCTACACCTTC. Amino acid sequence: CASSQDRNYGYTF.

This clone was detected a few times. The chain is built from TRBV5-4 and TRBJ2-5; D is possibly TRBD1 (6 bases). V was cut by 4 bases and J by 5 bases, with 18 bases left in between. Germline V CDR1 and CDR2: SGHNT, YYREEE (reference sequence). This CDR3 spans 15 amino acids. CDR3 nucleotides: TGTGCCAGCAGCCTCAAAATACAGGGTGGGGAGACCCAGTACTTC. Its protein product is CASSLKIQGGETQYF.

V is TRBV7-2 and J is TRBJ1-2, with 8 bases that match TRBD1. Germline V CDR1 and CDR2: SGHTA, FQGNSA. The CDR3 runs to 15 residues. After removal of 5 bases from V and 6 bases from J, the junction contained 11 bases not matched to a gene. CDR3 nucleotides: TGTGCCAGCAGCCCCTGGACAGGGAAGAAGGATGGCTACACCTTC. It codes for CASSPWTGKKDGYTF.

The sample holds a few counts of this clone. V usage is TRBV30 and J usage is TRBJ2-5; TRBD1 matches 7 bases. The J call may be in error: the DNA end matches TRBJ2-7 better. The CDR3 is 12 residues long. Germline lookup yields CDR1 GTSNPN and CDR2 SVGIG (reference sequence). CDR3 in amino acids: CAWTNPGGEQYF. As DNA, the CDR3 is TGTGCCTGGACTAATCCAGGGGGCGAGCAGTACTTC.

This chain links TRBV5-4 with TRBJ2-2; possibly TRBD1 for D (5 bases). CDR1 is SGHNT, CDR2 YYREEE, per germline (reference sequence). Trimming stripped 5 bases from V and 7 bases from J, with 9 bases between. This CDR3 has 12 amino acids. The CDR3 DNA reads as TGTGCCAGCAGGCGCGACAGCGGGGAGCTGTTTTTT. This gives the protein CASRRDSGELFF.

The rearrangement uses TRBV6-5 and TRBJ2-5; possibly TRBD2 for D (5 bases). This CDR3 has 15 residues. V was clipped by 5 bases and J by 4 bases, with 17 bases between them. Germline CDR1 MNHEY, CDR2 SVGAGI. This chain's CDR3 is CASSRTQQEGETQYF. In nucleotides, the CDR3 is TGTGCCAGCAGTCGGACCCAACAAGAGGGAGAGACCCAGTACTTC.

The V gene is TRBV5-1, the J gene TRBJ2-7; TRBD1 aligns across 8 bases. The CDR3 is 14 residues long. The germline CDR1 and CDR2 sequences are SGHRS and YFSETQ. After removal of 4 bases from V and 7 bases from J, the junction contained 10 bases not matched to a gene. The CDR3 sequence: CASSPGQGFGEQYF. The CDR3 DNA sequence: TGCGCCAGCAGCCCAGGACAGGGATTTGGAGAGCAGTACTTC.